These T cell receptor beta chains were read from a single sample in a study of monozygotic twins with inflammatory bowel disease. For each CDR3 protein, TCRdb gives one entry from its re-call of the 5' RACE reads, without DNA. The table lists over 150,000 distinct CDR3 sequences. The sequenced sample consisted of blood. Every receptor here comes from a human donor with ulcerative colitis or Crohn's disease, or a healthy co-twin of an affected twin (not recorded which). CDR3s include the opening cysteine and the closing phenylalanine or tryptophan.

j_gene | v_gene | CDR3aa
TRBJ2-7 | TRBV20-1 | CSASSAPRYEQYF
TRBJ2-5 | TRBV29-1 | CSVEETGQWETQYF
TRBJ1-2 | TRBV10-3 | CAISELQGQDGYTF
TRBJ2-5 | TRBV5-6 | CASSLAGIKGTQYF
TRBJ2-7 | TRBV29-1 | CSVPGGGYEQYF
TRBJ2-5 | TRBV15 | CATSVSTSGYQETQYF
TRBJ2-2 | TRBV9 | CASSVEQGAVAGELFF
TRBJ2-1 | TRBV12-3/TRBV12-4 | CASSLEGDPYNEQFF
TRBJ2-2 | TRBV5-1 | CASSPWGTGELFF
TRBJ2-2 | TRBV4-2 | CASSQILETLNTGELFF
TRBJ1-3 | TRBV6-5 | CASSSGGYSGNTIYF
TRBJ2-1 | TRBV20-1 | CSARVGTSGRAYNEQFF
TRBJ2-1 | TRBV19 | CASSTTGVIVNEQFF
TRBJ1-1 | TRBV12-3/TRBV12-4 | CASSRPGQAEAFF
TRBJ2-5 | TRBV7-2 | CASSHTPPTGRKETQYF
TRBJ2-7 | TRBV12-3/TRBV12-4 | CASKARSYEQYF
TRBJ2-7 | TRBV27 | CASSYSGITDEQYF
TRBJ2-1 | TRBV11-3 | CASSLFGGSTTSAHEQFF
TRBJ2-2 | TRBV5-1 | CASSLEGRTGELFF
TRBJ1-2 | TRBV7-9 | CASSSPNGQGDYGYTF
TRBJ2-1 | TRBV7-8 | CASSLALVGNEQFF
TRBJ1-3 | TRBV7-9 | CASSLNGNTIYF
TRBJ1-3 | TRBV12-3/TRBV12-4 | CASTRTGTGNTIYF
TRBJ2-1 | TRBV27 | CASSFRGSEQFF
TRBJ2-7 | TRBV6-1 | CASSTGLAAYEQYF
TRBJ2-1 | TRBV11-2 | CASSLVRGSYNEQFF
TRBJ2-7 | TRBV28 | CASSPVRSDRLGYEQYF
TRBJ1-6 | TRBV6-1 | CASSERNSPLHF
TRBJ2-7 | TRBV5-1 | CASSSGLAGGNSYEQYF
TRBJ1-4 | TRBV7-2 | CASSKGGEKLFF
TRBJ2-5 | TRBV2 | CASRRGTDQETQYF
TRBJ2-6 | TRBV12-3/TRBV12-4 | CASSLQRENEANVLTF
TRBJ2-1 | TRBV24-1 | CATSDPDPYNEQFF
TRBJ2-1 | TRBV20-1 | CSARLTSALYNEQFF
TRBJ2-5 | TRBV5-1 | CASSLFGRVETQYF
TRBJ2-2 | TRBV27 | CASSREVIGELFF
TRBJ2-2 | TRBV28 | CASSYRHVWAGELFF
TRBJ1-2 | TRBV7-2 | CASSLPGQDYGYTF
TRBJ2-3 | TRBV5-1 | CASSFRGTDTQYF
TRBJ2-4 | TRBV20-1 | CSAVYLGTGMTKNIQYF
TRBJ1-1 | TRBV27 | CASSWLGSGTEAFF
TRBJ2-7 | TRBV3-1 | CASSQEGLAYEQYF
TRBJ1-2 | TRBV19 | CASSTRYGYTF
TRBJ2-1 | TRBV27 | CASSKARDEQFF
TRBJ2-3 | TRBV20-1 | CSAYRGSTDTQYF
TRBJ2-3 | TRBV27 | CASASLGQGSTDTQYF
TRBJ2-1 | TRBV29-1 | CSVRDRGQYNELFF
TRBJ1-1 | TRBV7-9 | CASSSKGKDTEAFF
TRBJ2-1 | TRBV20-1 | CSARGGASYNEQFF
TRBJ2-1 | TRBV5-1 | CASSLQGEGEQFF
TRBJ1-3 | TRBV10-3 | CAISVDDRGSGNTIYF
TRBJ1-6 | TRBV2 | CASSRGLSSYNSPLHF
TRBJ2-7 | TRBV10-3 | CAIRLETGPSGGEQYF
TRBJ2-2 | TRBV5-1 | CASRGNRGEYSTGELFF